Below are 28 T cell receptor beta chains sequenced from a single sample in a study of T cells in Graves' hyperthyroidism and ophthalmopathy. Authors of the study amplified TCR beta CDR3 regions from RNA transcripts. TCR CDR3 underwent first-round RT-PCR with the HTBI primer set. TCRdb processed the multiplex PCR reads anew with MiXCR; each CDR3 protein has one entry. The data show hundreds of thousands of distinct CDR3 sequences, 15% to 20% seen once. Sequencing was carried out using blood. The source of these receptors is a man between 35 and 55 years old with Graves' ophthalmopathy.

This clonotype was seen a few times. Here the CDR3 DNA reads TGCAGTGCTCCTTGGGGCGGGGAGCTGTTTTTT. Translation: CSAPWGGELFF. The rearrangement uses TRBV20-1 and TRBJ2-2, with D uncertain. The CDR3 is made up of 11 amino acids. Germline assignment: CDR1 DFQATT and CDR2 SNEGSKA (reference sequence). Between the trimmed V and J ends, which lost 5 bases and 7 bases, there was a span of 8 bases.

The genes are TRBV4-3 and TRBJ2-3; D is possibly TRBD1 or TRBD2 (6 bases each). V was trimmed by 4 bases and J by 4 bases, leaving 12 bases between them. Germline assignment: CDR1 LGHNA and CDR2 YSLEER. There are 14 residues in the CDR3. CDR3 amino acids: CASSLTRGADTQYF. CDR3 DNA sequence: TGCGCCAGCAGCCTGACTAGGGGGGCAGATACGCAGTATTTT.

A few counts support this clonotype. The chain employs TRBV5-1 and TRBJ1-1; D gene unclear. The length of the CDR3 is 13 residues. Germline V gene sequence: CDR1 SGHRS, CDR2 YFSETQ. With 1 base removed from V and 3 bases from J, the gap between germline ends came to 7 bases. The CDR3 coding sequence is TGCGCCAGCAGCTTGAGAGATGACACTGAAGCTTTCTTT. This encodes CASSLRDDTEAFF.

The genes are TRBV28 and TRBJ1-2; 7 nucleotides agree with TRBD1. V was clipped by 7 bases and J by 4 bases; unmatched bases: 6. The length of the CDR3 is 13 residues. Germline V lookup: CDR1 MDHEN, CDR2 SYDVKM. Here the CDR3 reads CASTETGFYGYTF. CDR3 sequence (DNA): TGTGCCAGCACCGAGACAGGGTTCTATGGCTACACCTTC.

The sample holds one count of this clonotype. The genes are TRBV14 and TRBJ2-3; 9 bases line up with TRBD1. CDR1 and CDR2 from the germline V gene are SGHDN and FVKESK. The CDR3 runs 13 residues. The V gene end was trimmed by 4 bases and the J gene end by 6 bases; junction bases not matched to a gene: 2. Written as DNA, the CDR3 is TGTGCCAGCAGCCGGGACAGGGTTGATACGCAGTATTTT. Encoded protein: CASSRDRVDTQYF.

The chain links TRBV6-1 to TRBJ2-5; the match to TRBD2 covers 11 bases. The CDR3 covers 15 residues. CDR1 MNHNS and CDR2 SASEGT come from the germline V gene. Trimming cost V 7 bases and J 1 base; bases outside gene matches: 5. CDR3 amino acids: CASKWGTSGQETQYF. As DNA, the CDR3 is TGTGCCAGCAAGTGGGGGACTAGCGGCCAAGAGACCCAGTACTTC.

The V gene is TRBV6-5, the J gene TRBJ1-1, with D maybe TRBD1 (6 bases). CDR1 and CDR2 (germline): MNHEY, SVGAGI. This CDR3 comprises 17 residues. Trimming cost V 0 bases and J 1 base, with 15 bases left between them. The CDR3 coding sequence is TGTGCCAGCAGTTACTCTTTGAGGGGGTTGAAGAACACTGAAGCTTTCTTT. Encoded protein: CASSYSLRGLKNTEAFF.

This clonotype was found a few times. V gene TRBV11-2 combines with J gene TRBJ1-2; D possibly corresponds to TRBD1 (5 bases). The CDR3 length is 14 residues. Deletions cut 4 bases from V and 2 bases from J, with 11 bases between. Germline CDR1 is SGHAT and CDR2 is FQNNGV. Here the CDR3 DNA reads TGTGCCAGCAGCTCGCCGGGACGGAACTATGGCTACACCTTC. Translation: CASSSPGRNYGYTF. Using reference TRBV11-2 and TRBJ1-2 for the parts outside the CDR3, the full variable domain is EAGVAQSPRYKIIEKRQSVAFWCNPISGHATLYWYQQILGQGPKLLIQFQNNGVVDDSQLPKDRFSAERLKGVDSTLKIQPAKLEDSAVYLCASSSPGRNYGYTFGSGTRLTVV.

V gene TRBV20-1 combines with J gene TRBJ2-7; D is perhaps TRBD2 (5 bases). The germline V gene encodes CDR1 DFQATT and CDR2 SNEGSKA (reference sequence). V was cut by 6 bases and J by 4 bases, with 10 bases left in between. This CDR3 region has 11 residues. CDR3 protein: CSAGSTYEQYF. CDR3 DNA sequence: TGCAGTGCAGGGAGTACGTACGAGCAGTACTTC.

A few counts support this clonotype. The gene calls are TRBV2 and TRBJ2-2; 10 bases map to TRBD1. The V gene's germline CDR1 is SNHLY and CDR2 FYNNEI. The CDR3 is 15 amino acids. The J segment lost 6 bases and the V segment lost 5 bases, leaving 6 bases of the junction unmatched. CDR3 nucleotides: TGTGCCAGCAGTAAAAGACAGGGGGCGCCCGGGGAGCTGTTTTTT. Amino acids: CASSKRQGAPGELFF.

There are a few counts of this clonotype. This sequence joins TRBV27 and TRBJ2-5; no clear D gene. The CDR3 spans 12 residues. V was shortened by 7 bases and J by 13 bases, with 19 bases between the two germline ends. The V gene's germline CDR1 is MNHEY and CDR2 SMNVEV (reference sequence). The CDR3 DNA reads as TGTGCCAGCAACGGGCCCTCGGGTGTTTGGTACTTC. Translated: CASNGPSGVWYF.

This clonotype was picked up a small number of times. The V call is TRBV7-2, the J call TRBJ2-7; 10 bases map to TRBD1. In germline, CDR1 is SGHTA, CDR2 FQGNSA. The V and J ends lost 5 bases and 0 bases, in that order; junction bases with no gene match: 4. The CDR3 spans 15 residues. The CDR3 loop reads CASSRDRGTSYEQYF. Here the CDR3 DNA reads TGTGCCAGCAGCCGGGACAGGGGAACCTCCTACGAGCAGTACTTC.

V gene TRBV3-1 combines with J gene TRBJ2-3; 9 nucleotides match TRBD2. CDR1 and CDR2 from the germline V gene are LGHDT and YNNKEL (reference sequence). V lost 4 bases, J lost 4 bases, and 9 bases stayed unmatched. There are 16 residues in the CDR3. The CDR3 region has the DNA TGTGCCAGCAGCCGTATTAGCGGGAGTCGGCCAGATACGCAGTATTTT. Its translation is CASSRISGSRPDTQYF.

This clonotype was seen many times. The J gene is TRBJ2-1, the V gene TRBV10-3, with TRBD2 as a possible D gene (6 bases). This CDR3 region has 14 residues. Germline loops: CDR1 ENHRY, CDR2 SYGVKD. V lost 7 bases, J lost 3 bases, and 13 bases lay in between. Written as DNA, the CDR3 is TGTGCCATCAAGACCTCGGGAGTCTACAATGAGCAGTTCTTC. Amino acids: CAIKTSGVYNEQFF.

This clonotype was counted between two and nine times. The J gene is TRBJ2-5, the V gene TRBV27, with 11 positions matching TRBD2. The junction had 6 bases not matched to a gene; V was cut back by 4 bases and J by 5 bases. In germline, CDR1 is MNHEY, CDR2 SMNVEV (reference sequence). This CDR3 is built from 15 residues. CDR3 bases: TGTGCCAGCAGTTATAGCGGGGGGGCCCGGGAGACCCAGTACTTC. The encoded protein is CASSYSGGARETQYF.

This clonotype was counted only a few times. This chain links TRBV18 with TRBJ1-1; D is uncertain. There are 14 residues in the CDR3. The V end was cut by 3 bases, the J end by 1 base, with 9 bases between. Germline V CDR1 and CDR2: KGHSH, LQKENI. CDR3 in DNA: TGTGCCAGCTCACCCTTTCGGGAGAACACTGAAGCTTTCTTT. Amino acid sequence: CASSPFRENTEAFF. Looking up the rest from reference TRBV18 and TRBJ1-1 gives the full variable domain: NAGVMQNPRHLVRRRGQEARLRCSPMKGHSHVYWYRQLPEEGLKFMVYLQKENIIDESGMPKERFSAEFPKEGPSILRIQQVVRGDSAAYFCASSPFRENTEAFFGQGTRLTVV.

This chain uses TRBV19 with TRBJ2-2; D unresolved. Trimming removed 5 bases from V and 0 bases from J, with 4 bases in between. Germline V lookup: CDR1 LNHDA, CDR2 SQIVND (reference sequence). The CDR3 is made up of 13 amino acids. The CDR3 region has the DNA TGTGCCAGTAGTGGATCGAACACCGGGGAGCTGTTTTTT. Translated, it gives CASSGSNTGELFF.

This clonotype was detected ten times or more. The rearrangement joins TRBV20-1 to TRBJ1-2; D not certain. In germline, CDR1 is DFQATT, CDR2 SNEGSKA (reference sequence). The CDR3 has 13 residues. V lost 0 bases, J lost 2 bases, and 7 bases lay in between. The CDR3 DNA is TGCAGTGCTAGAGATCTGGGCAACTATGGCTACACCTTC. Translation: CSARDLGNYGYTF.

The sample holds many counts of this clonotype. J is TRBJ2-7 and V is TRBV20-1, with 13 bases lining up with TRBD2. Germline CDR1 and CDR2: DFQATT and SNEGSKA (reference sequence). The CDR3 has 16 amino acids. Losses at the gene ends were 4 bases for V and 0 bases for J; bases not matched to a gene: 6. The CDR3 spells CSAISGLAGRSYEQYF. The CDR3 bases are TGCAGTGCTATTTCGGGACTAGCGGGACGCTCCTACGAGCAGTACTTC.

The V gene is TRBV4-1, the J gene TRBJ2-1; 7 nucleotides match TRBD2. Trimming at V came to 4 bases and at J to 4 bases, leaving 16 bases not matched to a gene. This CDR3 has 18 residues. The germline V gene encodes CDR1 MGHRA and CDR2 YSYEKL. The CDR3 nucleotides are TGCGCCAGCAGCCGCCCTCAGATTTCGGAGGGAGGGTACAATGAGCAGTTCTTC. This encodes CASSRPQISEGGYNEQFF.

At least ten counts were recorded for this clonotype. The CDR3 region has the DNA TGTGCCAGCAGCGCCCCGGTCAATCAGCCCCAGCATTTT. Translated: CASSAPVNQPQHF. The chain carries TRBV28 and TRBJ1-5, with no clear D. V was clipped by 6 bases and J by 3 bases, with 9 bases between them. CDR1 MDHEN and CDR2 SYDVKM come from the germline V gene. The CDR3 has 13 amino acids.

The V call is TRBV15, the J call TRBJ2-7; D gene uncertain. Germline CDR1 reads LNHNV; CDR2 reads YYDKDF (reference sequence). V was trimmed by 0 bases and J by 5 bases, leaving 5 bases between them. The CDR3 spans 12 residues. The DNA for the CDR3 is TGTGCCACCAGCAGAGATGGGAACGAGCAGTACTTC. Amino acids: CATSRDGNEQYF. The variable domain in full, with the rest retrieved from reference TRBV15 and TRBJ2-7, is DAMVIQNPRYQVTQFGKPVTLSCSQTLNHNVMYWYQQKSSQAPKLLFHYYDKDFNNEADTPDNFQSRRPNTSFCFLDIRSPGLGDTAMYLCATSRDGNEQYFGPGTRLTVT.

This clonotype was seen a handful of times. The chain carries TRBV20-1 and TRBJ1-5; weak D call: TRBD1 (5 bases). The germline V and J ends were trimmed by 4 bases and 1 base, with 14 bases remaining between them. Germline V gene lookup returns CDR1 DFQATT and CDR2 SNEGSKA (reference sequence). This CDR3 spans 15 amino acids. The CDR3 region has the DNA TGCAGTGCTATAACACCGGGACTCAGCAATCAGCCCCAGCATTTT. It translates to CSAITPGLSNQPQHF.

This clonotype was seen more than once but under ten times. A junction boundary mismatches the germline segment, possibly from a read error. V is TRBV29-1 and J is TRBJ2-5; 7 bases match TRBD2. The CDR3 covers 11 residues. Germline assignment: CDR1 SQVTM and CDR2 ANQGSEA. CDR3 protein: CSVEARGEADF. DNA for the CDR3: TGCAGCGTTGAAGCTCGGGGGGAGGCCGACTTC.

The sample holds a few counts of this clonotype. The rearrangement links TRBV3-1 to TRBJ2-2, with 12 nucleotides matching TRBD2. V was pared by 3 bases and J by 4 bases, with 15 bases of the junction left unmatched. The length of the CDR3 is 20 residues. CDR1 is LGHDT, CDR2 YNNKEL, per germline (reference sequence). Here the CDR3 DNA reads TGTGCCAGCAGCCAGATCCTAGCGGGAGGGCAGGGAAACCCCACCGGGGAGCTGTTTTTT. It is translated as CASSQILAGGQGNPTGELFF.

V and J are TRBV7-9 and TRBJ2-3, with 10 bases aligning to TRBD2. Germline V gene sequence: CDR1 SEHNR, CDR2 FQNEAQ (reference sequence). The trim removed 6 bases at V and 4 bases at J, leaving 10 bases unmatched. The CDR3 extends over 16 amino acids. The CDR3 DNA is TGTGCCAGCAGTGAACTTGCCAGCGGGGGGGCAGATACGCAGTATTTT. This gives the protein CASSELASGGADTQYF.

The rearrangement uses TRBV6-2 or TRBV6-3 and TRBJ2-2; D is possibly TRBD2 (5 bases). This CDR3 is 14 amino acids long. The germline gives CDR1 MNHEY, CDR2 SVGEGT. The V and J ends lost 2 bases and 5 bases respectively, with 9 bases between them. The CDR3 here is CASSYPGKTGELFF. The DNA for the CDR3 is TGTGCCAGCAGTTACCCCGGGAAGACCGGGGAGCTGTTTTTT.

Concerning this clonotype itself: A much more abundant neighbour one base away suggests this may be a read error. The J gene is TRBJ2-7, the V gene TRBV7-2; 10 positions agree with TRBD2. CDR3 length: 15 amino acids. The germline CDR1 and CDR2 sequences are SGHTA and FQGNSA. CDR3 amino acids: CASSLTSSGSYEQCF. Written as DNA, the CDR3 is TGTGCCAGCAGCTTAACGTCTAGCGGGAGCTACGAGCAGTGCTTC.